This T cell receptor (beta chain) was sequenced during a study of blood T cell repertoires in COVID-19. Across the whole study: Samples of COVID-19 (acute and convalescent) were obtained from the United States, Italy and Spain. PBMCs, B-cell-depleted T cells, or T cells were the source of the cDNA or gDNA that made up the material.

The germline gives CDR1 LNHNV, CDR2 YYDKDF (reference sequence). The CDR3 is 15 amino acids. V shed 5 bases and J 6 bases; nucleotides not matched to a gene: 8. How the authors handled the data: How many nucleated cells were present was estimated from reference gene primer amplification. Clones were read by immunoSEQ multiplex PCR, and TCRdb kept only the in-frame ones, dropping some. For V, J and clone size, that table is used; D and trimming come from the DNA. The sample includes some 400,000 clones, more than 75% of them seen just once. Specimen: peripheral blood. This clonotype was sampled from a human donor in a cohort sampled during active COVID-19. The chain recombines TRBV15 with TRBJ1-5; 9 bases agree with TRBD1. CDR3 bases: TGTGCCACCAGCGTATACAGGGGGCCCAGTCAGCCCCAGCATTTT. Protein sequence: CATSVYRGPSQPQHF.